This is a list of T cell receptor beta chains from one sample in a study of blood T cell repertoires in COVID-19. TCRdb's table, derived via immunoSEQ multiplex PCR, lists solely in-frame clones and lacks some. Of some 230,000 clones listed, approximately 85% were seen once; the top ten hold over 7%. Material: peripheral blood. The source is an elderly woman with COVID-19, enrolled during active disease. CDR3s include the opening cysteine and the closing phenylalanine or tryptophan. D genes are given only for firm matches. Clone size is not always given. Where it is, it says once, few, many or a class for expanded clones.

j_call,clone_size,v_call,d_call,cdr3_nt,cdr3_aa
TRBJ1-2,-,TRBV6-2/TRBV6-3,-,TGTGCCAGCAGTTACTCGACTCCTTATGGCTACACCTTC,CASSYSTPYGYTF
TRBJ1-1,few,TRBV4-1,TRBD1,TGCGCCAGCAGCCCCGGACAGGGGGAAGGGGGCACTGAAGCTTTCTTT,CASSPGQGEGGTEAFF
TRBJ2-7,-,TRBV6-5,TRBD1,TGTGCCAGCATAGGGACAGGGAGCTCCTACGAGCAGTACTTC,CASIGTGSSYEQYF
TRBJ1-2,-,TRBV7-9,-,TGTGCCACCCTACGGGGGGACTATGGCTACACCTTC,CATLRGDYGYTF
TRBJ1-2,once,TRBV19,-,TGTGCCAGTAGTATAGGGGAGGGCTACACCTTC,CASSIGEGYTF
TRBJ1-1,-,TRBV12-3/TRBV12-4,-,TGTGCCAGCAGTACGTTGAGTGAAGCTTTCTTT,CASSTLSEAFF
TRBJ2-3,-,TRBV29-1,-,TGCAGCGTTCCGAAGCTAGATACGCAGTATTTT,CSVPKLDTQYF
TRBJ2-5,-,TRBV9,TRBD2,TGTGCCAGCAGCGTATTGGGGGGAGCGGGGCAAGAGACCCAGTACTTC,CASSVLGGAGQETQYF
TRBJ2-1,-,TRBV7-2,-,TGTGCCAGCAGCTTAACAGGGTACAATGAGCAGTTCTTC,CASSLTGYNEQFF
TRBJ1-2,few,TRBV30,TRBD1,TGTGCCTGGAGTGCCCCAACAGGGGGCCTCGGCTACACCTTC,CAWSAPTGGLGYTF
TRBJ1-5,-,TRBV10-3,-,TGTGCCATCAGTGAGTCGATCGGGGGGTATCAGCCCCAGCATTTT,CAISESIGGYQPQHF
TRBJ1-1,-,TRBV19,TRBD1,TGTGCCAGCACCGGTGGGACAGGGAGCATGAACACTGAAGCTTTCTTT,CASTGGTGSMNTEAFF
TRBJ2-7,-,TRBV7-3,TRBD2,TGTGCCAGCAGCTTAGAGGGAGGGCGTGAGCAGTACTTC,CASSLEGGREQYF
TRBJ1-5,-,TRBV18,-,TGTGCCAGCTCACCGCAACTGGACAGAGCCAATCAGCCCCAGCATTTT,CASSPQLDRANQPQHF
TRBJ1-4,-,TRBV28,-,TGTGCCACATACCAGGGCCCAACTAATGAAAAACTGTTTTTT,CATYQGPTNEKLFF
TRBJ2-4,-,TRBV28,-,TGTGCCAGTCACGGGGCGGGGAAGGAATCAGTGAACATTCAGTACTTC,CASHGAGKESVNIQYF
TRBJ2-1,-,TRBV6-5,-,TGTGCCAGCAGTCGGAAGACAGACAATGAGCAGTTCTTC,CASSRKTDNEQFF
TRBJ2-5,-,TRBV7-9,TRBD1,TGTGCCAGCAGCCCTGGACAGGTCGGAGGAGAGACCCAGTACTTC,CASSPGQVGGETQYF
TRBJ1-2,-,TRBV19,-,TGTGCCAGCAGCTTGGGCCCTTATGGCTACACCTTC,CASSLGPYGYTF
TRBJ1-1,-,TRBV2,-,TGTGCCAGCCTCCCGGACATAAACTTCATGAACACTGAAGCTTTCTTT,CASLPDINFMNTEAFF
TRBJ1-6,-,TRBV5-4,-,TGTGCCAGCAGCTTGGCCGCTCGCGAGGATTCACCCCTCCACTTT,CASSLAAREDSPLHF
TRBJ2-5,-,TRBV11-1,TRBD2,TGTGCCAGCAGCTCGAGGACTAGGTACGAGACCCAGTACTTC,CASSSRTRYETQYF
TRBJ1-1,-,TRBV18,TRBD1,TGTGCCAGCTCACCGACAGGGGGCATGAACACTGAAGCTTTCTTT,CASSPTGGMNTEAFF